This T cell receptor beta chain comes out of a study of CD8+ T cells in alopecia areata. This clone occurred once. As yet, its antigen is unknown. This CDR3 comprises 16 residues. The V gene's germline CDR1 is SGHAT and CDR2 FQNNGV. V lost 5 bases to trimming and J lost 4 bases; unmatched junction nucleotides: 9. Alopecia areata patients provided lesional scalp punch biopsies and peripheral blood, both collected for the study. PBMCs provided sorted CD4+ and CD8+ T cells. The study, taken as a whole, reports: The study found higher clonality in lesional than normal scalp, especially in alopecia totalis/universalis. There were also resident alphabeta T cells of normal skin sequenced in scalp samples.

Reverse transcription of extracted RNA yielded cDNA, which provided the sequencing template. Some clones are missing from TCRdb's copy, which holds only in-frame ones; the method was immunoSEQ multiplex PCR. Altogether about 110,000 clones are present, 55% to 70% being singletons, with the ten largest covering 20% to 25%. The sequence derives from a human donor with alopecia areata. Sequenced sample: NKG2D-low CD8+ T cells sorted from blood. The chain couples TRBV11-2 to TRBJ2-5; 11 bases match TRBD1. As DNA, the CDR3 is TGTGCCAGCAGCCTCTTGGGGACAGGGGGTCGAGAGACCCAGTACTTC. It encodes CASSLLGTGGRETQYF.